This TCR beta chain derives from a study of early T cells in non-severe SARS-CoV-2 infection. Study-level background: Unpaired chains resulted from sequencing bulk RNA of unsorted whole blood.

Individual cDNA molecules each received unique molecular identifiers attached to them. TCRdb re-analysed the 5' RACE reads in MiXCR, keeping a single row per CDR3 protein. The sample lists tens of thousands of distinct CDR3 sequences, about an eighth occurring once. This clonotype has ten or more counts. Its specificity is not known. Regarding the study as a whole: The VDJdb matching leaned toward anti-spike CD8 responses and overlooked private and CD4 specificities.

Germline V CDR1 and CDR2: SGHAT, FQNNGV. V lost 5 bases, J lost 0 bases, and 8 bases stayed unmatched. The CDR3 is 16 amino acids. This sequence was found in an adult who was a healthcare worker with PCR-confirmed SARS-CoV-2 infection or an uninfected control (not recorded which). This sequence joins TRBV11-2 and TRBJ2-7; 9 nucleotides agree with TRBD2. The sequencing input was whole blood. The chain's CDR3 is CASSITSGWSSYEQYF. CDR3 nucleotide sequence: TGTGCCAGCAGCATCACTAGCGGGTGGAGCTCCTACGAGCAGTACTTC. The full variable domain, completed using reference TRBV11-2 and TRBJ2-7, is EAGVAQSPRYKIIEKRQSVAFWCNPISGHATLYWYQQILGQGPKLLIQFQNNGVVDDSQLPKDRFSAERLKGVDSTLKIQPAKLEDSAVYLCASSITSGWSSYEQYFGPGTRLTVT.